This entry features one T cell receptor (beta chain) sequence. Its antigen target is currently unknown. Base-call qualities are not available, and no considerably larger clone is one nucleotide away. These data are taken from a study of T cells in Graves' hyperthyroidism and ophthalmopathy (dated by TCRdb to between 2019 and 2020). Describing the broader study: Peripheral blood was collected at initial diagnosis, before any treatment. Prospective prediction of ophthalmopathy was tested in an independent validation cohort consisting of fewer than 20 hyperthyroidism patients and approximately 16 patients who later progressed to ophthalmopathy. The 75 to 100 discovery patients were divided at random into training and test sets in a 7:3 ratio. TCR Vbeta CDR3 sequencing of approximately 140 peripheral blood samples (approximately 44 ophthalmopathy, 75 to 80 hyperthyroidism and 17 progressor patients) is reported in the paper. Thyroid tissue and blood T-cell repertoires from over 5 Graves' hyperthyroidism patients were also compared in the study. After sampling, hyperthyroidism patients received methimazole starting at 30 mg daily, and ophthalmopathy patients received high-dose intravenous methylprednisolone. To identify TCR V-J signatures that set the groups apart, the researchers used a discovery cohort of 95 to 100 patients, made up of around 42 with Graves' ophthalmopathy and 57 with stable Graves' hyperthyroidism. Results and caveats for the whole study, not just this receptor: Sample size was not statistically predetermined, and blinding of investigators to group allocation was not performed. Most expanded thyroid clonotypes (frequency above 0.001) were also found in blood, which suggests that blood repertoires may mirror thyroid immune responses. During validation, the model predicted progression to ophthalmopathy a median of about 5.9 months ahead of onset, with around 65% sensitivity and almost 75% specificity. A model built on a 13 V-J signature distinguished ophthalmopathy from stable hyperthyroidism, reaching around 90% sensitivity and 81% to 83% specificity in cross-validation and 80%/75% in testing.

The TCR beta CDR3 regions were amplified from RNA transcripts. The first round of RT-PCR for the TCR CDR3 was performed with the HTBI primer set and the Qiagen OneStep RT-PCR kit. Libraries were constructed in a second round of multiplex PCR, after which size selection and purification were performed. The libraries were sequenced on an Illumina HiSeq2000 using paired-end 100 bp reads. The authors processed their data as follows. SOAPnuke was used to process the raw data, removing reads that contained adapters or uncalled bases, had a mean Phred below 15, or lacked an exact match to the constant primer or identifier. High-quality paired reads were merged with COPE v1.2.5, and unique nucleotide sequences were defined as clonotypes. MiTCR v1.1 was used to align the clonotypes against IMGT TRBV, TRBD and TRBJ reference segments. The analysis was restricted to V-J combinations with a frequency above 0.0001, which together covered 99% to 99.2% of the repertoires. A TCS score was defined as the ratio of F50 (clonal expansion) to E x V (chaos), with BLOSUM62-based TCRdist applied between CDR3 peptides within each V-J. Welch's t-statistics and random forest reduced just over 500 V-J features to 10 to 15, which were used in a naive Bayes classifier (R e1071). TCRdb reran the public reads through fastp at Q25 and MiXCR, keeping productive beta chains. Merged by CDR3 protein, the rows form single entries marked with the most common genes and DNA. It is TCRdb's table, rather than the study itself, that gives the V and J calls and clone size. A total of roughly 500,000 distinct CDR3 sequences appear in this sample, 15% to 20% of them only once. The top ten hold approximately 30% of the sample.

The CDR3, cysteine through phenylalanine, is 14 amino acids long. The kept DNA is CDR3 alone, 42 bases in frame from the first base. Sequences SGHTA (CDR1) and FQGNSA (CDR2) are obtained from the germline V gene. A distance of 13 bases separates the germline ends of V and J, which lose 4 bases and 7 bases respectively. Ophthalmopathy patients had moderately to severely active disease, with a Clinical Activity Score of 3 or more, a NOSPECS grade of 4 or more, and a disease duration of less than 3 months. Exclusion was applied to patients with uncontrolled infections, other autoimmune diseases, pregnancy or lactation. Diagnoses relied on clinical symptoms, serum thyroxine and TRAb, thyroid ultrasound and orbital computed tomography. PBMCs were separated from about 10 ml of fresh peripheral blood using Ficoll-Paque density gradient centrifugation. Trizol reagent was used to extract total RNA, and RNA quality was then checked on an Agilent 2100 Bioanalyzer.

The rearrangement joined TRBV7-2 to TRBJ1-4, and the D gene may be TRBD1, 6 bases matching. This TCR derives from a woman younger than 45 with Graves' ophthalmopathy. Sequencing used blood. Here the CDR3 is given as CASSYGGKGEKLFF. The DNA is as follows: TGTGCCAGCAGCTACGGGGGCAAGGGTGAAAAACTGTTTTTT.